The 18 T cell receptor beta chains in this list originate from one sample, sequenced in a study of T cells in Graves' hyperthyroidism and ophthalmopathy. Amplified TCR beta CDR3 regions came from RNA transcripts. An initial round of RT-PCR targeting the TCR CDR3 relied on the HTBI primer set. TCRdb re-analysed the multiplex PCR reads in MiXCR, keeping a single row per CDR3 protein. The sample consists of about 640,000 distinct CDR3 sequences, less than 25% of them appearing once. Sample: blood. The receptor source for this set is a man aged 30 to 45 with Graves' ophthalmopathy.

This clonotype appeared many times. The chain uses TRBV4-1 and TRBJ2-7; possible D gene TRBD1, 5 bases. This CDR3 region has 14 residues. The ends were cut back, 1 base at V and 6 bases at J, with 13 bases in the middle. The germline gives CDR1 MGHRA, CDR2 YSYEKL. The DNA of the CDR3 is TGCGCCAGCAGCCAAGTGCAGGGCCCCCGCGAGCAGTACTTC. Translated: CASSQVQGPREQYF.

The rearrangement joins TRBV13 to TRBJ2-1; 7 bases match TRBD2. CDR1 is PRHDT and CDR2 is FYEKMQ in the germline V gene (reference sequence). The CDR3 contains 15 residues. J was trimmed by 3 bases and V by 2 bases; bases with no gene match: 4. The CDR3 region has the DNA TGTGCCAGCAGCTTATGGGGGGAGGGCTACAATGAGCAGTTCTTC. This gives the protein CASSLWGEGYNEQFF.

This clonotype was picked up a small number of times. The chain is built from TRBV7-9 and TRBJ2-5; 7 positions agree with TRBD2. From germline, CDR1 is SEHNR and CDR2 FQNEAQ (reference sequence). J was trimmed by 4 bases and V by 4 bases; bases with no gene match: 12. The CDR3 has 16 amino acids. The CDR3 bases are TGTGCCAGCAGCTCAAACCGTGGGGAGGGCCGAGAGACCCAGTACTTC. It yields the protein CASSSNRGEGRETQYF. The entire variable domain, with the rest obtained from reference TRBV7-9 and TRBJ2-5, is as follows: DTGVSQNPRHKITKRGQNVTFRCDPISEHNRLYWYRQTLGQGPEFLTYFQNEAQLEKSRLLSDRFSAERPKGSFSTLEIQRTEQGDSAMYLCASSSNRGEGRETQYFGPGTRLLVL.

J is TRBJ2-3 and V is TRBV28, with 11 bases aligning to TRBD2. Germline trimming cut 5 bases from V and 6 bases from J; bases unmatched to any gene: 7. The CDR3 covers 15 residues. Germline V lookup: CDR1 MDHEN, CDR2 SYDVKM. CDR3: CASSVSGRARDTQYF. In nucleotides, the CDR3 is TGTGCCAGCAGTGTTAGCGGGAGGGCCAGGGATACGCAGTATTTT. The full variable domain, in which reference TRBV28 and TRBJ2-3 provide the parts outside the CDR3, is DVKVTQSSRYLVKRTGEKVFLECVQDMDHENMFWYRQDPGLGLRLIYFSYDVKMKEKGDIPEGYSVSREKKERFSLILESASTNQTSMYLCASSVSGRARDTQYFGPGTRLTVL.

Only a few counts were recorded for this clonotype. The rearrangement joins TRBV2 to TRBJ2-4; possible D gene TRBD2, 6 bases. Germline V gives CDR1 SNHLY, CDR2 FYNNEI. The length of the CDR3 is 16 residues. The germline V and J ends were trimmed by 4 bases and 7 bases, with 20 bases remaining between them. This chain's CDR3 is CASSVRREGSRNIQYF. The DNA for the CDR3 is TGTGCCAGCAGTGTTAGGCGGGAAGGATCCCGGAACATTCAGTACTTC.

At least ten counts were recorded for this clonotype. The chain is built from TRBV28 and TRBJ1-5, with a tentative D call TRBD1 (5 bases). CDR1 and CDR2 (germline): MDHEN, SYDVKM. The CDR3 is made up of 11 amino acids. The V end was cut by 5 bases, the J end by 7 bases, with 6 bases between. In nucleotides, the CDR3 is TGTGCCAGCAGTAGGGGCCAGCCCCAGCATTTT. It yields the protein CASSRGQPQHF.

The sample holds many counts of this clonotype. V gene TRBV30 combines with J gene TRBJ2-7; TRBD2 might be the D (6 bases). The CDR3 is 14 residues long. Trimming took off 0 bases at V and 5 bases at J, with 14 bases between the two ends. Germline V gene data show CDR1 as GTSNPN and CDR2 as SVGIG (reference sequence). The CDR3 region has the DNA TGTGCCTGGAGTGTAACAGCGGGCGCCGACGAGCAGTACTTC. It specifies CAWSVTAGADEQYF.

This rearrangement joins TRBV7-6 to TRBJ2-3; no reliable D call. The CDR3 contains 13 residues. CDR1 and CDR2 (germline): SGHVS, FNYEAQ. Trimming shortened V by 3 bases and J by 6 bases, and 10 bases separated the two germline ends. The CDR3 loop is CASSFGESDTQYF. DNA of the CDR3: TGTGCCAGCAGCTTTGGGGAATCGGATACGCAGTATTTT.

This sequence joins TRBV20-1 and TRBJ1-3; the D gene is possibly TRBD1 (5 bases). The CDR3 spans 15 residues. V lost 4 bases and J 1 base, leaving 14 bases between the germline ends. CDR1 is DFQATT and CDR2 is SNEGSKA in the germline V gene (reference sequence). The CDR3 reads CSATHPRASGNTIYF. CDR3 in DNA: TGCAGTGCTACACACCCCAGGGCTTCTGGAAACACCATATATTTT.

This clonotype showed up many times. The chain recombines TRBV3-1 with TRBJ2-5; D ambiguous. Germline V CDR1 and CDR2: LGHDT, YNNKEL (reference sequence). The CDR3 extends over 14 amino acids. Trimming removed 1 base at V and 2 bases at J, with 8 bases between. CDR3 sequence (DNA): TGTGCCAGCAGCCAAGCTGGGCAGCAAGAGACCCAGTACTTC. Translated, it gives CASSQAGQQETQYF.

This clonotype was counted a few times. This chain's CDR3 is CASSRTGTGYQPQHF. The DNA of the CDR3 is TGTGCCAGTAGCAGAACTGGGACAGGGTACCAGCCCCAGCATTTT. The rearrangement uses TRBV19 and TRBJ1-5; TRBD1 aligns across 9 bases. From germline, CDR1 is LNHDA and CDR2 SQIVND (reference sequence). The ends lost 6 bases at V and 7 bases at J; junction bases unmatched: 10. This CDR3 has 15 residues.

This rearrangement joins TRBV4-2 to TRBJ2-7; 10 positions match TRBD2. The V gene's germline CDR1 is LGHNA and CDR2 YNFKEQ. V was pared by 0 bases and J by 0 bases, with 8 bases of the junction left unmatched. CDR3 size: 18 residues. DNA of the CDR3: TGTGCCAGCAGCCAAGATCCTTGGGCTAGCGGGAGCTCCTACGAGCAGTACTTC. It yields the protein CASSQDPWASGSSYEQYF.

The genes are TRBV12-3 or TRBV12-4 and TRBJ2-2; D is perhaps TRBD2 (6 bases). CDR3 size: 14 residues. Trimming pared 1 base from V and 6 bases from J, leaving 9 bases between. CDR3 nucleotide sequence: TGTGCCAGCAGTTTAGGACTAGGAGCCGGGGAGCTGTTTTTT. Amino acid sequence: CASSLGLGAGELFF.

This clonotype was recorded at least ten times. This chain connects TRBV2 to TRBJ2-1, with TRBD2 matching 9 bases. Germline V CDR1 and CDR2: SNHLY, FYNNEI. This CDR3 is built from 14 residues. J gave up 8 bases and V 6 bases, and 8 bases lay outside the gene matches. CDR3 in DNA: TGTGCCAGCAGGCTAGCGGGATTGTTCGATGAGCAGTTCTTC. Its translation: CASRLAGLFDEQFF.

In its sample, this clonotype was seen a few times. CDR3 nucleotides: TGTGCCTGGAGCGCCCCCTCCAGGCTCTACGAGCAGTACTTC. As protein: CAWSAPSRLYEQYF. The rearrangement joins TRBV30 to TRBJ2-7; D remains unclear. This CDR3 comprises 14 residues. Looked up from germline, CDR1 is GTSNPN and CDR2 is SVGIG (reference sequence). V was trimmed by 3 bases and J by 3 bases, leaving 15 bases between them.

This clonotype was seen ten or more times. The J gene is TRBJ2-1, the V gene TRBV7-2; 8 bases are shared with TRBD1. The V gene end was trimmed by 2 bases and the J gene end by 4 bases; junction bases not matched to a gene: 10. Germline CDR1 and CDR2: SGHTA and FQGNSA. The CDR3 consists of 17 residues. This CDR3 is CASSLNRGVTPYNEQFF. CDR3 nucleotide sequence: TGTGCCAGCAGCTTAAACAGGGGGGTTACCCCATACAATGAGCAGTTCTTC.

This clonotype was counted between two and nine times. The V call is TRBV6-2 or TRBV6-3, the J call TRBJ2-3, with D possibly being TRBD2 (6 bases). Trimming took 6 bases from V and 2 from J, leaving 18 bases between them. The CDR3 is 16 amino acids. Per the germline V gene, CDR1 is MNHEY and CDR2 is SVGEGT. The CDR3 DNA reads TGTGCCAGCAGCCCGGCGAGAGGGAGGTCCACAGATACGCAGTATTTT. Protein: CASSPARGRSTDTQYF.

This clonotype has just a few counts. V usage is TRBV27 and J usage is TRBJ2-7; D could derive from TRBD1 or TRBD2 (5 bases each). Trimming cost V 5 bases and J 5 bases, with 16 bases left between them. The length of the CDR3 is 14 residues. CDR1 and CDR2 from the germline V gene are MNHEY and SMNVEV (reference sequence). Written as DNA, the CDR3 is TGTGCCAGCAGTCCTAGAGGGGCCTGGAACGAGCAGTACTTC. Its translation is CASSPRGAWNEQYF.